The clone carrying this TCR beta chain was detected many times. Germline V gene lookup returns CDR1 SGHTA and CDR2 FQGTGA. This CDR3 has 12 residues. Trimming cost V 5 bases and J 6 bases, with 7 bases left between them. The data originate from a study of blood T cell repertoires in COVID-19. Study-wide context: From the United States, Italy and Spain came samples of acute and convalescent COVID-19. PBMCs, B-cell-depleted T cells, or T cells provided the cDNA or gDNA that made up the material.

In the authors' workflow: Estimates of nucleated cell counts were drawn from the amplification of reference gene primers. Produced via immunoSEQ multiplex PCR; TCRdb's table is partial and in-frame only. That table gives V, J and clone size, and the DNA gave D and trimming. Of under 60,000 clones listed, 79% were seen once; the top ten hold more than 25%. Sequenced input: peripheral blood. This chain connects TRBV7-3 to TRBJ2-2; D is undetermined. The TCR originated in a man in his 70s with acute or convalescent COVID-19. CDR3 sequence reads: CASSRGSGELFF. In DNA, the CDR3 is TGTGCCAGCAGCCGAGGCTCCGGGGAGCTGTTTTTT. The complete variable domain, with remaining parts taken from reference TRBV7-3 and TRBJ2-2, reads GAGVSQTPSNKVTEKGKYVELRCDPISGHTALYWYRQSLGQGPEFLIYFQGTGAADDSGLPNDRFFAVRPEGSVSTLKIQRTERGDSAVYLCASSRGSGELFFGEGSRLTVL.